The clone carrying this TCR beta chain was seen a few times. This record belongs to a study of T-cell memory formation after mild COVID-19. Constant-segment primers were used for 5'RACE, and the resulting TCR alpha and TCR beta cDNA libraries carried sample barcodes and UMIs. MiXCR was run by TCRdb on the 5' RACE reads, yielding one entry per CDR3 protein. The profile shows just under 550,000 distinct CDR3 sequences, over 20% of them singletons. The sequencing input was PBMCs or a T cell subset sorted from them (not recorded which). The TCR sequence derives from an adult woman who had mild COVID-19 (a few samples of this study predate the infection). Cell type and time point are not known.

Here the CDR3 reads CASSVTSGVNEQFF. The CDR3 DNA reads TGTGCCAGCAGTGTGACTAGCGGGGTTAATGAGCAGTTCTTC. The chain uses TRBV2 and TRBJ2-1; the match to TRBD2 covers 11 bases. In germline, CDR1 is SNHLY, CDR2 FYNNEI. The CDR3 spans 14 residues. The J segment lost 7 bases and the V segment lost 4 bases, leaving 3 bases of the junction unmatched. Based on the CDR3 plus reference TRBV2 and TRBJ2-1, the full variable domain is EPEVTQTPSHQVTQMGQEVILRCVPISNHLYFYWYRQILGQKVEFLVSFYNNEISEKSEIFDDQFSVERPDGSNFTLKIRSTKLEDSAMYFCASSVTSGVNEQFFGPGTRLTVL.